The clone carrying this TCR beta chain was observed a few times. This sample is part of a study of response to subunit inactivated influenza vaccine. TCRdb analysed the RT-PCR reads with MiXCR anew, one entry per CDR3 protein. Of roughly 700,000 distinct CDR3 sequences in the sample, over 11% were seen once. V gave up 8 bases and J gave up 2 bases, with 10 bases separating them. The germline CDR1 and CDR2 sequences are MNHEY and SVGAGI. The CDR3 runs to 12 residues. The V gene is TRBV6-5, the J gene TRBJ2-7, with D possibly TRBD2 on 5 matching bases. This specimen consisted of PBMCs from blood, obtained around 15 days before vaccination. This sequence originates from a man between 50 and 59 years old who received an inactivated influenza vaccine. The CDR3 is CASGSRPYEQYF. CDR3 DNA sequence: TGTGCCAGCGGGAGCAGGCCCTACGAGCAGTACTTC.